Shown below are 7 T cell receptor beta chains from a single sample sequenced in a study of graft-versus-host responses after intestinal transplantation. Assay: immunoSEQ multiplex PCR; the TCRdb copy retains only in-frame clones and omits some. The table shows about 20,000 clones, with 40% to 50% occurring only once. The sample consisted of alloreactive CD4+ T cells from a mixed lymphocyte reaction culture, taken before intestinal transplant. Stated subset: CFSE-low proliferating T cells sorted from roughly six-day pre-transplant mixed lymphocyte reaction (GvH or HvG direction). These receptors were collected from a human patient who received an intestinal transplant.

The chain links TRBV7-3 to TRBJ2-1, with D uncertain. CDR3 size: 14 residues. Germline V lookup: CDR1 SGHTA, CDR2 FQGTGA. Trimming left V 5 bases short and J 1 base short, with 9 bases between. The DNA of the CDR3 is TGTGCCAGCAGCGGAGCCGGTTCCTACAATGAGCAGTTCTTC. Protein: CASSGAGSYNEQFF.

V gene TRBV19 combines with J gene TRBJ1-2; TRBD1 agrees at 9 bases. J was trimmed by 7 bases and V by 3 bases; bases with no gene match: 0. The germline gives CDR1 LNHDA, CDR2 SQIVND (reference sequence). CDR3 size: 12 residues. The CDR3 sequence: CASSMTGGGYTF. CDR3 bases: TGTGCCAGTAGTATGACAGGGGGTGGCTACACCTTC.

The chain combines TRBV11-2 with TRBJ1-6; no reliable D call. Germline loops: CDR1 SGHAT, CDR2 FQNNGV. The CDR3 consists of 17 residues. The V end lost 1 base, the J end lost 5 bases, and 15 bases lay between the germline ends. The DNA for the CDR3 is TGTGCCAGCAGCTTAGTGCCGGGTCCCGCTAATAATTCACCCCTCCACTTT. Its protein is CASSLVPGPANNSPLHF.

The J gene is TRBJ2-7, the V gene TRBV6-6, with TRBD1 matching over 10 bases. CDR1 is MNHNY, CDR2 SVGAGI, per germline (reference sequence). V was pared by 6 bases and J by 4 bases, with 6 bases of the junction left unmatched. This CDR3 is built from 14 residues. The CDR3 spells CASSPGQGGYEQYF. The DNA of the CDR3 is TGTGCCAGCAGCCCCGGACAGGGGGGATACGAGCAGTACTTC.

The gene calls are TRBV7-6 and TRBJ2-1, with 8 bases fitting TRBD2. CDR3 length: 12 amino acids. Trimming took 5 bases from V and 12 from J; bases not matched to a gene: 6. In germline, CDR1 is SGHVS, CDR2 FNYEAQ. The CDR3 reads CASSARGLGQFF. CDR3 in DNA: TGTGCCAGCAGCGCCCGGGGACTAGGGCAGTTCTTC.

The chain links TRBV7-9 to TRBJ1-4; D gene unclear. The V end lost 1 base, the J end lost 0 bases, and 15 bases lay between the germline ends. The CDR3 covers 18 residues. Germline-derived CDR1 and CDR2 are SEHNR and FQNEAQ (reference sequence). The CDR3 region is CASSLETSSRPTNEKLFF. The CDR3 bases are TGTGCCAGCAGCTTAGAGACCTCATCCAGGCCAACTAATGAAAAACTGTTTTTT.

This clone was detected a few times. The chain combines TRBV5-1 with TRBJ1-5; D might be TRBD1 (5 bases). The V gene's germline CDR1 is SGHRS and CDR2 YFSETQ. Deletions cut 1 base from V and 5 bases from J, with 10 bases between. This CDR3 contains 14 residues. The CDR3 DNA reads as TGCGCCAGCAGCTTGTTCGGGGGGGATCAGCCCCAGCATTTT. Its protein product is CASSLFGGDQPQHF.